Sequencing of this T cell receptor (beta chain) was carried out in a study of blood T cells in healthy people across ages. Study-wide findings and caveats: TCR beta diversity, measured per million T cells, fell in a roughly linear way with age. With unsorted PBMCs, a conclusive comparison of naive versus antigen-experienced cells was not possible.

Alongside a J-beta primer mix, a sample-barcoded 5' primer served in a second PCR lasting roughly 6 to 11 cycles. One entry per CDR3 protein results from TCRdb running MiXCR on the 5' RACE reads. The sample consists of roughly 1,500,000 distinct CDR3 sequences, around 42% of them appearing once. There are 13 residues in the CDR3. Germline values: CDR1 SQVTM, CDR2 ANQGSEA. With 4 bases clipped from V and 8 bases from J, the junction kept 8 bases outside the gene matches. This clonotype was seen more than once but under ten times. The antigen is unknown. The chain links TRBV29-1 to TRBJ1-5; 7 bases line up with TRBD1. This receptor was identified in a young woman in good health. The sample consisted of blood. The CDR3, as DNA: TGCAGCGTTGGCGAGGGGGCGTGGGAGCCCCAGCATTTT. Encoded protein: CSVGEGAWEPQHF. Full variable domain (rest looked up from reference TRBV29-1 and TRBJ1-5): SAVISQKPSRDICQRGTSLTIQCQVDSQVTMMFWYRQQPGQSLTLIATANQGSEATYESGFVIDKFPISRPNLTFSTLTVSNMSPEDSSIYLCSVGEGAWEPQHFGDGTRLSIL.